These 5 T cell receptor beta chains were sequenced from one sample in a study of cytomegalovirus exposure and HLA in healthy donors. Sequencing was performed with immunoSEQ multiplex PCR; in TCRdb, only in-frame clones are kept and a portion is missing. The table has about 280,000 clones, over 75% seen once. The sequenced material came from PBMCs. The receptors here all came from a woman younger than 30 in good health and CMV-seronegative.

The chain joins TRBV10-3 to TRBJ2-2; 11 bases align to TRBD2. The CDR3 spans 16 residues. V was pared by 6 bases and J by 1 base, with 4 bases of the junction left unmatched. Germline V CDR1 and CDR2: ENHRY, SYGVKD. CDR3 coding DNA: TGTGCCATCAGCGGGGGACTAGCGGTGAACACCGGGGAGCTGTTTTTT. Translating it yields CAISGGLAVNTGELFF.

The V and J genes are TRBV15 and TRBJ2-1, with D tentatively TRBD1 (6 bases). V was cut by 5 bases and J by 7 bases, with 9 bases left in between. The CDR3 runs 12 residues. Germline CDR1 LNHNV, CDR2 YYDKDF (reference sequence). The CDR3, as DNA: TGTGCCACCAGCCCGGACAGAAATGAGCAGTTCTTC. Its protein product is CATSPDRNEQFF.

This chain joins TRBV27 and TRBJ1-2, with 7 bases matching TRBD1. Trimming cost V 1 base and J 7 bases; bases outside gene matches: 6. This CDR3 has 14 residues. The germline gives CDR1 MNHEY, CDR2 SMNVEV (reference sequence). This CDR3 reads CASSLYKWDSGYTF. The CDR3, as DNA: TGTGCCAGCAGTTTATATAAGTGGGACAGTGGCTACACCTTC.

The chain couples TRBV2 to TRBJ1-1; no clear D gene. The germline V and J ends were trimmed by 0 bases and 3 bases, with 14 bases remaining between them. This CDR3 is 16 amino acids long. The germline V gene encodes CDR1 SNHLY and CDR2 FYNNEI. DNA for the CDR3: TGTGCCAGCAGTGAAGCGGCTCGGGGTTGGGACACTGAAGCTTTCTTT. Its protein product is CASSEAARGWDTEAFF.

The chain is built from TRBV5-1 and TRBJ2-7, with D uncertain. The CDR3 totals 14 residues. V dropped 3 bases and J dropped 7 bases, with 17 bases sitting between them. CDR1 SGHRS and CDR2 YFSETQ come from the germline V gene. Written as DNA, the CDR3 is TGCGCCAGCAGCTCCCAAAACCCAGTGTTGGAGCAGTACTTC. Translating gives CASSSQNPVLEQYF.